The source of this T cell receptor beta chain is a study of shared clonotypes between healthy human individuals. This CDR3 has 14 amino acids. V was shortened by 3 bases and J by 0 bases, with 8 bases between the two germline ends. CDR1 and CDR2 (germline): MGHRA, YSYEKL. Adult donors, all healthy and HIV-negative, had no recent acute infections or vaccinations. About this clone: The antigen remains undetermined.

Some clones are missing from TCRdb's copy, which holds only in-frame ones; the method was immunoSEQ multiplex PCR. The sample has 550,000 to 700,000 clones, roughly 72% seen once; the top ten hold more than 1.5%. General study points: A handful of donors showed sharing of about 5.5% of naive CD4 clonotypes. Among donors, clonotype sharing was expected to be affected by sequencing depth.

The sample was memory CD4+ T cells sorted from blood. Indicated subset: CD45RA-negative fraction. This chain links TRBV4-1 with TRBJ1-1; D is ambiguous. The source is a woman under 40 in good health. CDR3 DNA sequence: TGCGCCAGCAGCCATCCGGGCCTGAACACTGAAGCTTTCTTT. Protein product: CASSHPGLNTEAFF.